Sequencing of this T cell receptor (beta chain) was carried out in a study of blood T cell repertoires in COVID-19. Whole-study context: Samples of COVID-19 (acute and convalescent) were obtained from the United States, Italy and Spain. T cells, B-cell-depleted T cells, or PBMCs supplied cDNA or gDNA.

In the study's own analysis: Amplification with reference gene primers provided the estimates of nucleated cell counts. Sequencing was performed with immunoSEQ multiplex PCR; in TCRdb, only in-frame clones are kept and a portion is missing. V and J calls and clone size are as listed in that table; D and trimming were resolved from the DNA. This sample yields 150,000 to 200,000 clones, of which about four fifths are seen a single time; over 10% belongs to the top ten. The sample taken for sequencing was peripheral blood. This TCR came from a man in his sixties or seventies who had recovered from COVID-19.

The CDR3 nucleotides are TGTGCCAGCATCCCGACAGGCCCTATGAACACTGAAGCTTTCTTT. Its translation is CASIPTGPMNTEAFF. The V and J genes are TRBV6-5 and TRBJ1-1; D perhaps matches TRBD1 (6 bases). This CDR3 has 15 residues. Per germline, CDR1 MNHEY and CDR2 SVGAGI. V lost 7 bases to trimming and J lost 0 bases, with 15 bases between them.